One and the same sample provided the 13 T cell receptor beta chains below, sequenced in a study of OX40 agonist ivuxolimab in advanced cancers. Using immunoSEQ multiplex PCR, the repertoire was profiled, and TCRdb retains in-frame clones only, with some absent. The data show 20,000 to 25,000 clones, around 80% seen once. The material was CD4+ or CD8+ T cells sorted from blood, obtained in a trial of the OX40 agonist ivuxolimab. These receptors came from an adult with an advanced solid tumor such as melanoma, head and neck, liver or kidney cancer.

The CDR3 DNA reads as TGTGCCAGCAGCGCCGGGACTAGCGGTGAAGAGACCCAGTACTTC. Residues: CASSAGTSGEETQYF. V usage is TRBV9 and J usage is TRBJ2-5; TRBD2 matches 11 bases. Losses at the gene ends were 3 bases for V and 3 bases for J; bases not matched to a gene: 4. This CDR3 is 15 amino acids long. The germline gives CDR1 SGDLS, CDR2 YYNGEE.

This chain uses TRBV11-2 with TRBJ2-2; 11 nucleotides align to TRBD2. The germline gives CDR1 SGHAT, CDR2 FQNNGV. Trimming at V came to 6 bases and at J to 8 bases, leaving 14 bases not matched to a gene. The CDR3 runs to 17 residues. CDR3 sequence (DNA): TGTGCCAGCAGTTTTTCCCTAGCGGGAGGCGGTCGGGGGGAGCTGTTTTTT. This codes for CASSFSLAGGGRGELFF.

J is TRBJ2-6 and V is TRBV7-7; D perhaps matches TRBD2 (5 bases). Trimming removed 11 bases from V and 0 bases from J, with 14 bases in between. CDR1 is SSHAT and CDR2 is FNYEAQ in the germline V gene (reference sequence). There are 15 residues in the CDR3. The CDR3 protein is CASGGPGSGANVLTF. CDR3 DNA sequence: TGTGCCTCAGGAGGACCGGGCTCTGGGGCCAACGTCCTGACTTTC.

The chain links TRBV19 to TRBJ2-1; 7 bases match TRBD2. V was pared by 5 bases and J by 1 base, with 5 bases of the junction left unmatched. This CDR3 has 15 amino acids. The germline V gene has CDR1 LNHDA and CDR2 SQIVND (reference sequence). The CDR3 bases are TGTGCCAGTAGTGCCGCGGGAGCTTCCTACAATGAGCAGTTCTTC. Amino acid sequence: CASSAAGASYNEQFF. The full variable domain, rest sourced from reference TRBV19 and TRBJ2-1, is DGGITQSPKYLFRKEGQNVTLSCEQNLNHDAMYWYRQDPGQGLRLIYYSQIVNDFQKGDIAEGYSVSREKKESFPLTVTSAQKNPTAFYLCASSAAGASYNEQFFGPGTRLTVL.

This sequence joins TRBV29-1 and TRBJ1-4, with D uncertain. This CDR3 spans 14 amino acids. Germline assignment: CDR1 SQVTM and CDR2 ANQGSEA. Trimming cost V 5 bases and J 0 bases, with 10 bases left between them. The CDR3 reads CSVPPRATNEKLFF. CDR3 bases: TGCAGCGTTCCTCCGCGTGCAACTAATGAAAAACTGTTTTTT. The entire variable domain, with the rest obtained from reference TRBV29-1 and TRBJ1-4, is as follows: SAVISQKPSRDICQRGTSLTIQCQVDSQVTMMFWYRQQPGQSLTLIATANQGSEATYESGFVIDKFPISRPNLTFSTLTVSNMSPEDSSIYLCSVPPRATNEKLFFGSGTQLSVL.

The rearrangement uses TRBV6-1 and TRBJ1-2; D is possibly TRBD1 (5 bases). CDR1 and CDR2 from the germline V gene are MNHNS and SASEGT. The CDR3 is 14 amino acids. Between the trimmed V and J ends, which lost 8 bases and 6 bases, there was a span of 19 bases. CDR3 in DNA: TGTGCCAGCCCGACCCTAGGGCAGGGCGATGGCTACACCTTC. This translates into CASPTLGQGDGYTF.

The genes are TRBV4-1 and TRBJ2-4; D is perhaps TRBD1 or TRBD2 (5 bases each). The CDR3 extends over 17 amino acids. The germline V and J ends were trimmed by 4 bases and 4 bases, with 20 bases remaining between them. Germline-derived CDR1 and CDR2 are MGHRA and YSYEKL. CDR3 in amino acids: CASSPQLGRGAKNIQYF. As DNA, the CDR3 is TGCGCCAGCAGCCCTCAGCTGGGAAGGGGAGCTAAAAACATTCAGTACTTC.

The rearrangement joins TRBV7-9 to TRBJ2-5; 11 nucleotides align to TRBD2. Trimming at V came to 5 bases and at J to 3 bases, leaving 8 bases not matched to a gene. The CDR3 spans 16 residues. Germline V gives CDR1 SEHNR, CDR2 FQNEAQ (reference sequence). As DNA, the CDR3 is TGTGCCAGCAGCCCCCGGAGTAGCGGGGGGGAAGAGACCCAGTACTTC. Translation: CASSPRSSGGEETQYF.

This clone came up once. The chain combines TRBV28 with TRBJ2-7, with D possibly matching TRBD1 (5 bases). The CDR3 spans 16 residues. V gave up 5 bases and J gave up 2 bases, with 19 bases separating them. Germline V gene lookup returns CDR1 MDHEN and CDR2 SYDVKM. The CDR3 sequence is CASSPVRDRATYEQYF. CDR3 nucleotide sequence: TGTGCCAGCAGTCCCGTGAGAGACAGAGCTACCTACGAGCAGTACTTC.

The chain couples TRBV27 to TRBJ1-1; maybe TRBD1 (6 bases). This CDR3 is built from 12 residues. Germline V lookup: CDR1 MNHEY, CDR2 SMNVEV (reference sequence). The V gene lost 2 bases and the J gene lost 6 bases, with 7 bases spanning the gap. CDR3 coding DNA: TGTGCCAGCAGTTTAGCAGGGGCTGAAGCTTTCTTT. Its translation: CASSLAGAEAFF.

The V and J genes are TRBV9 and TRBJ1-2; 8 bases agree with TRBD1. Per germline, CDR1 SGDLS and CDR2 YYNGEE. This CDR3 is 16 amino acids long. Losses at the gene ends were 3 bases for V and 2 bases for J; bases not matched to a gene: 9. The CDR3 coding sequence is TGTGCCAGCAGCGAATGGGCAGGGGGCCCAAACTATGGCTACACCTTC. Protein: CASSEWAGGPNYGYTF.

The rearrangement uses TRBV29-1 and TRBJ2-1; perhaps TRBD1 as D (5 bases). Germline V gene sequence: CDR1 SQVTM, CDR2 ANQGSEA. V gave up 5 bases and J gave up 0 bases, with 11 bases separating them. CDR3 length: 14 residues. In DNA, the CDR3 is TGCAGCGTTAACCGACAGAGCTCCTACAATGAGCAGTTCTTC. Translating gives CSVNRQSSYNEQFF.

This rearrangement joins TRBV10-2 to TRBJ2-7; D gene unclear. This CDR3 is 12 amino acids long. V was pared by 6 bases and J by 2 bases, with 8 bases between. Per germline, CDR1 WSHSY and CDR2 SAAADI. The CDR3 spells CASRDTAYEQYF. The CDR3 DNA is TGCGCCAGCAGAGACACGGCCTACGAGCAGTACTTC.